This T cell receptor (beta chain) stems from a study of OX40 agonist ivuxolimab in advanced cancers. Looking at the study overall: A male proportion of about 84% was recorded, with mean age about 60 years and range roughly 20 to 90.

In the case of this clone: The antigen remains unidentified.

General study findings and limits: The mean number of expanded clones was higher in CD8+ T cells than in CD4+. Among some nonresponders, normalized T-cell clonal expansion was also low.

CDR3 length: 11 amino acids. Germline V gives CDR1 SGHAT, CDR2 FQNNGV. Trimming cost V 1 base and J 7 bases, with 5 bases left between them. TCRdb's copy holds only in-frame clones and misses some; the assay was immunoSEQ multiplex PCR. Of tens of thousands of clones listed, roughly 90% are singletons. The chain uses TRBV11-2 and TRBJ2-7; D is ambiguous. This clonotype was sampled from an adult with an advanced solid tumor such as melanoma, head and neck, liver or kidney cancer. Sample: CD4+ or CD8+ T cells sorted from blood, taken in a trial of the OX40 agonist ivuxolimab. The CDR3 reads CASSLVGEQYF. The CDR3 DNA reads TGTGCCAGCAGCTTAGTTGGAGAGCAGTACTTC.